This T cell receptor beta chain was captured in a study of OX40 agonist ivuxolimab in advanced cancers. TCRdb's table, derived via immunoSEQ multiplex PCR, lists solely in-frame clones and lacks some. The sample has some 59,000 clones, approximately 90% seen once. This clonotype was sampled from an adult with an advanced solid tumor such as melanoma, head and neck, liver or kidney cancer. This sample comprised CD4+ or CD8+ T cells sorted from blood, obtained in a trial of the OX40 agonist ivuxolimab.

CDR3 DNA: TGTGCCAGTACAGACAGGGTCGTCTCCTCCGGGGAGCTGTTTTTT. Protein sequence: CASTDRVVSSGELFF. The V gene is TRBV19, the J gene TRBJ2-2; 7 nucleotides agree with TRBD1. This CDR3 spans 15 amino acids. The V gene end was trimmed by 7 bases and the J gene end by 6 bases; junction bases not matched to a gene: 11. Per the germline V gene, CDR1 is LNHDA and CDR2 is SQIVND (reference sequence).